The T cell receptor beta chain under discussion was sequenced for a study of CD8 T cells in Susac syndrome. TCR beta sequencing was performed on blood CD8+ and CD4+ T cells. Age- and sex-matched healthy donors served as the control group. In contrast to the negatively isolated CD8+ and CD4+ T cells, TEMRA cells were FACS-enriched. Random hexamers served to reverse transcribe roughly 0.45 to 1 ug RNA. Across 54 Vbeta and 13 Jbeta, immunoSEQ multiplex PCR amplified TCR beta CDR3. TCRdb independently ran MiXCR on the immunoSEQ multiplex PCR reads; one entry per CDR3 protein. The sample includes about 210,000 distinct CDR3 sequences, roughly 92% of them seen just once. Sequencing input: CD4+ T cells from PBMCs. The TCR originated in a human donor in good health.

Written as DNA, the CDR3 is TGTGCCACCAGTGAGAGTGGGGGGGGGACCCAGTACTTC. This sequence encodes CATSESGGGTQYF. The rearrangement joins TRBV24-1 to TRBJ2-5, with 7 bases aligning to TRBD2. J was trimmed by 7 bases and V by 4 bases; bases with no gene match: 5. This CDR3 is 13 amino acids long. The V gene's germline CDR1 is KGHDR and CDR2 SFDVKD.